The rows below give T cell receptor beta chains drawn from one sample of a study of blood T cell repertoires in COVID-19. The data were produced by immunoSEQ multiplex PCR, yet TCRdb's version contains in-frame clones alone and is incomplete. The sample shows about 150,000 clones, approximately 80% of them seen only once. The sequencing sample was made of PBMCs or T cells enriched from blood (not recorded which). These receptors were obtained from a man between 50 and 59 years old who had recovered from COVID-19. Each CDR3 is given with its conserved first and last residue. A D gene is named only where the DNA matches it firmly. Not every row has a clone size; where given, it reads once, few, many or a size class.

TRBV7-8	-	TRBJ2-3	TRBD2	TGTGCCAGCAGCTCAAACGCGGGGGGGCTTACAGATACGCAGTATTTT	CASSSNAGGLTDTQYF
TRBV21-1	-	TRBJ2-7	-	TGTGCCAGCAGAAAAAAGGGGGCAGACAGAGACTCCTACGAGCAGTACTTC	CASRKKGADRDSYEQYF
TRBV6-5	once	TRBJ1-1	-	TGTGCCAGCAGTTACTTTACCGGGAACACTGAAGCTTTCTTT	CASSYFTGNTEAFF
TRBV7-8	-	TRBJ1-5	-	TGTGCCAGCAGCTCCAGGGTTTACCAGCCCCAGCATTTT	CASSSRVYQPQHF
TRBV28	-	TRBJ1-2	TRBD1	TGTGCCAGCAGTACCGGGACAGGGAACTATGGCTACACCTTC	CASSTGTGNYGYTF
TRBV5-1	-	TRBJ2-3	TRBD2	TGCGCCAGCAGACTAGCGGGGAACACAGATACGCAGTATTTT	CASRLAGNTDTQYF
TRBV24-1	-	TRBJ2-1	-	TGTGCCACCAGTGATGGCGGAAGTAATGAGCAGTTCTTC	CATSDGGSNEQFF
TRBV6-4	-	TRBJ1-1	-	TGTGCCAGCAGACTCGAGGTAAACACTGAAGCTTTCTTT	CASRLEVNTEAFF
TRBV7-2	once	TRBJ2-2	-	TGTGCCAGCAGCCCCCGGGCTGCCCGGACGGGAAGCGTGGAGCTGTTTTTT	CASSPRAARTGSVELFF
TRBV27	-	TRBJ1-2	-	TGTGCCAGCAGTCCTGACAGGAAGGACCTCTATGGCTACACCTTC	CASSPDRKDLYGYTF
TRBV19	-	TRBJ1-3	-	TGTGCCAGTAGTATAGGGGGCCGATCCTCTGGAAACACCATATATTTT	CASSIGGRSSGNTIYF
TRBV29-1	few	TRBJ2-3	TRBD1	TGCAGCGTCCAGAGGAGACAGGGCAGCGATACGCAGTATTTT	CSVQRRQGSDTQYF
TRBV5-4	-	TRBJ1-1	TRBD1	TGTGCCAGCAGCGGGGGACAGGGTCTTAGGGCTGAAGCTTTCTTT	CASSGGQGLRAEAFF
TRBV7-6	once	TRBJ1-5	-	TGTGCCAGCAGCCCACAGGAGAATCAGCCCCAGCATTTT	CASSPQENQPQHF
TRBV30	-	TRBJ2-7	TRBD1	TGTGCCTGGAGTGCCGCGACAGGGGGCTCCTACGAGCAGTACTTC	CAWSAATGGSYEQYF
TRBV19	-	TRBJ2-1	TRBD2	TGTGCCAGTAGTTCTAGCGGGTCCTACAATGAGCAGTTCTTC	CASSSSGSYNEQFF
TRBV5-4	few	TRBJ2-7	-	TGTGCCAGCAGCTTGGGGCAGGGGGGAAGCGAGCAGTACTTC	CASSLGQGGSEQYF
TRBV5-1	-	TRBJ1-5	TRBD1	TGCGCCAGCAGCTTGACTCCGGGACAGGGTCAGCCCCAGCATTTT	CASSLTPGQGQPQHF
TRBV19	-	TRBJ1-6	-	TGTGCCACCACCCAGGAAACAGGGAGCTCCTATAATTCACCCCTCCACTTT	CATTQETGSSYNSPLHF
TRBV18	-	TRBJ1-5	TRBD1	TGTGCCAGCTCACCGGGACAGTCCCTGGATCAGCCCCAGCATTTT	CASSPGQSLDQPQHF